This T cell receptor beta chain was recovered during a study of prognosis after radiotherapy for stage I lung cancer. For the study at large: Stage I non-small cell lung cancer patients were enrolled from 2018 to January 2019.

Multiplex PCR in two rounds served to amplify TCR beta CDR3 from genomic DNA. First-round PCR amplification was performed with primers specific to each TRBV and TRBJ gene. TCRdb called the multiplex PCR reads again in MiXCR, with one record for every CDR3 protein. The sample includes roughly 30,000 distinct CDR3 sequences, roughly a third of them seen just once. This clonotype has a count of ten or more. V lost 0 bases to trimming and J lost 8 bases; unmatched junction nucleotides: 4. Germline CDR1 is SGHRS and CDR2 is YFSETQ. The CDR3 contains 14 residues. The gene calls are TRBV5-1 and TRBJ2-1; 8 bases map to TRBD1. Sample: PBMCs, taken before or after stereotactic body radiation therapy (not recorded which). The receptor was derived from a donor aged 50 or older with non-small cell lung cancer. CDR3: CASSLAETGDEQFF. The CDR3 DNA is TGCGCCAGCAGCTTGGCCGAGACAGGGGATGAGCAGTTCTTC.